The 11 T cell receptor beta chains given below trace back to one sample, sequenced in a study of tumor and adjacent non-tumor tissue in lung cancer. The template was RNA from unsorted bulk tissue. TCRbeta libraries were built with three rounds of nested PCR, modified from ARM-PCR. TCRdb reprocessed the multiplex PCR reads via MiXCR and lists one record per CDR3 protein. The sample shows approximately 130,000 distinct CDR3 sequences, approximately 66% of them seen only once. The sample comprised lung tumor tissue. The receptors originated from a man aged 30 to 45 with non-small cell lung cancer.

Regarding this clonotype: Being one base from a much bigger clone, this may be a read error. The V gene is TRBV6-2 or TRBV6-3, the J gene TRBJ2-5; 10 bases align to TRBD2. Germline trimming cut 5 bases from V and 1 base from J; bases unmatched to any gene: 7. The CDR3 has 16 residues. The germline gives CDR1 MNHEY, CDR2 SVGEGT. CDR3: CASSIHSGGIQETQYF. The CDR3 DNA reads as TGTGCCAGCAGTATCCATAGCGGGGGGATCCAAGAGACCCAGTACTTC.

In the case of this clonotype: This may stem from a read error, because a much larger clone lies one nucleotide away. The V call is TRBV5-1, the J call TRBJ1-1; 8 nucleotides line up with TRBD1. CDR3 length: 15 residues. Germline CDR1 reads SGHRS; CDR2 reads YFSETQ. CDR3 sequence (DNA): TGCGCCAGCCTCCTATCCGGACAGGGAGGCACTGAAGTTTTCTTT. Amino acid sequence: CASLLSGQGGTEVFF.

The V call is TRBV6-1, the J call TRBJ1-2; perhaps TRBD1 as D (6 bases). The CDR3 covers 14 residues. V shed 6 bases and J shed 2 bases, with 13 bases lying between them. Germline CDR1 is MNHNS and CDR2 is SASEGT. The CDR3 DNA reads TGTGCCAGCAGGGCCGGGACATGGAACTATGGCTACACCTTC. It encodes CASRAGTWNYGYTF.

A remark on this clonotype: A clone one base away is much larger, so this may be a read error. Here the CDR3 omits its conserved ending phenylalanine or tryptophan, so a read error is the likely source. In DNA, the CDR3 is TGTGCCTGGAGTCGAGAGGGATATGGCTACACCTCC. As protein: CAWSREGYGYTS. The J gene is TRBJ1-2, the V gene TRBV30; D is ambiguous. The germline V and J ends were trimmed by 2 bases and 5 bases, with 9 bases remaining between them. Germline V lookup: CDR1 GTSNPN, CDR2 SVGIG (reference sequence). The CDR3 is 12 residues long.

This clonotype was seen ten or more times. The junction and the germline gene differ at one end; a read error may be behind it. The V gene is TRBV4-1, the J gene TRBJ1-6; no clear D gene. Germline V gives CDR1 MGHRA, CDR2 YSYEKL. The CDR3 runs 8 residues. The CDR3 DNA reads TGCGCCAGCGCCCTTTGGTACTTT. This sequence encodes CASALWYF.

On this clonotype itself: The junction departs from germline at one end; a sequencing error may be responsible. The chain carries TRBV29-1 and TRBJ1-5, with TRBD1 identical over 10 bases. The CDR3 spans 14 residues. Germline lookup yields CDR1 SQVTM and CDR2 ANQGSEA. DNA of the CDR3: TGCAGCAACGCGGGACAGGGGCTTAATCATCCCCAGCATTTT. Translated: CSNAGQGLNHPQHF.

The chain has TRBV30 and TRBJ2-5; 10 nucleotides agree with TRBD2. The germline CDR1 and CDR2 sequences are GTSNPN and SVGIG (reference sequence). V was pared by 3 bases and J by 7 bases, with 14 bases of the junction left unmatched. The CDR3 length is 16 residues. This CDR3 is CAWRPGLARVRVTQYF. DNA of the CDR3: TGTGCCTGGAGACCGGGACTAGCGAGAGTTCGTGTGACCCAGTACTTC.

As regards this clonotype: A much larger clonotype is one base distant, so this may be a read error. The J gene is TRBJ2-7, the V gene TRBV12-3 or TRBV12-4, with TRBD2 matching 11 bases. The CDR3 extends over 15 amino acids. The CDR3 loop reads CTSSSMTSGTYEQYF. The CDR3 region has the DNA TGTACCAGCAGTTCGATGACTAGCGGGACGTACGAGCAGTACTTC.

With regard to this clonotype: Being one base from a much bigger clone, this may be a read error. This chain links TRBV4-3 with TRBJ1-3; D unresolved. From germline, CDR1 is LGHNA and CDR2 YSLEER. This CDR3 is 14 amino acids long. This CDR3 reads CASSQDRQRNTVYF. The CDR3, as DNA: TGCGCCAGCAGCCAAGATCGGCAACGAAACACCGTATATTTT.

About this clonotype: This sequence may be a read error, since a much larger clone differs from it by one base. J is TRBJ2-4 and V is TRBV20-1; 9 positions agree with TRBD1. Per the germline V gene, CDR1 is DFQATT and CDR2 is SNEGSKA (reference sequence). The trim removed 7 bases at V and 0 bases at J, leaving 4 bases unmatched. This CDR3 comprises 14 residues. The CDR3 DNA follows: TGCAGTGTAGCGACAGGGGGAGCCAAAAACATTCAGTACTTC. Amino acid sequence: CSVATGGAKNIQYF.

Worth noting for this clonotype: This clone may be a read error of a much larger clone one base away. V usage is TRBV20-1 and J usage is TRBJ1-1; 7 bases map to TRBD1. Trimming cost V 5 bases and J 7 bases; bases outside gene matches: 10. There are 13 residues in the CDR3. Per the germline V gene, CDR1 is DFQATT and CDR2 is SNEGSKA (reference sequence). The CDR3 DNA sequence: TGCAGTGCTCGGGGACAGAGGGCGTTTGAAGCTTTCTTT. Protein product: CSARGQRAFEAFF.